The next 16 T cell receptor beta chains were all read from a single sample in a study of regulatory T cells in long-lasting Graves disease. Researchers made TCR beta libraries by using iRepertoire HTBI primers and running Arm-PCR on CDR3 regions. From the multiplex PCR reads, TCRdb called clonotypes with MiXCR, one entry per CDR3 protein. Counted here are 400,000 to 500,000 distinct CDR3 sequences, around 13% occurring once; the ten biggest clones make up about a sixth. The sample's time point: newly diagnosed GD, antithyroid drugs for less than 3 months. PBMC RNA was the source of the TCR library. The sample also formed part of further work on T cells in Graves' hyperthyroidism and ophthalmopathy.

Sequences were derived from peripheral blood mononuclear cells (PBMCs), sampled at new diagnosis, from a patient treated with antithyroid drugs. The receptor source for this set is a woman aged 45 to 65 with Graves disease.

This rearrangement joins TRBV20-1 to TRBJ1-5, with D possibly TRBD1 on 5 matching bases. Trimming took off 0 bases at V and 4 bases at J, with 13 bases between the two ends. Looked up from germline, CDR1 is DFQATT and CDR2 is SNEGSKA (reference sequence). The CDR3 is made up of 15 amino acids. CDR3 residues: CSARDPWQGNQPQHF. CDR3 nucleotide sequence: TGCAGTGCTAGAGATCCTTGGCAGGGTAATCAGCCCCAGCATTTT.

This clonotype was counted many times. This rearrangement joins TRBV6-2 or TRBV6-3 to TRBJ2-1; 8 nucleotides align to TRBD2. The V gene's germline CDR1 is MNHEY and CDR2 SVGEGT. This CDR3 contains 19 residues. With 0 bases clipped from V and 4 bases from J, the junction kept 14 bases outside the gene matches. CDR3 sequence: CASSYSGSGTVTSYNEQFF. The CDR3 DNA reads TGTGCCAGCAGTTACTCGGGTAGCGGGACTGTGACGTCGTACAATGAGCAGTTCTTC.

V and J are TRBV4-2 and TRBJ2-7, with 9 bases identical to TRBD2. There are 15 residues in the CDR3. Germline V gives CDR1 LGHNA, CDR2 YNFKEQ. V gave up 0 bases and J gave up 5 bases; unmatched junction bases: 5. The CDR3 sequence: CASSQEAGTSNEQYF. The CDR3 region has the DNA TGTGCCAGCAGCCAAGAAGCCGGGACTAGCAACGAGCAGTACTTC.

The chain couples TRBV20-1 to TRBJ1-2; D possibly corresponds to TRBD1 (6 bases). The CDR3 runs to 14 residues. Germline V gives CDR1 DFQATT, CDR2 SNEGSKA (reference sequence). The ends were cut back, 6 bases at V and 7 bases at J, with 21 bases in the middle. The CDR3 loop reads CSAERGGRGSGYTF. The CDR3 nucleotides read TGCAGTGCAGAGAGGGGCGGCAGGGGCAGTGGCTACACCTTC.

The chain has TRBV7-2 and TRBJ2-5; 10 bases align to TRBD2. The V segment lost 1 base and the J segment 7 bases; nucleotides outside the gene matches: 9. CDR3 size: 16 residues. Germline CDR1 SGHTA, CDR2 FQGNSA. This chain's CDR3 is CASSLVPGLAYRTQYF. The CDR3 nucleotides are TGTGCCAGCAGCTTAGTCCCGGGACTAGCGTATCGGACCCAGTACTTC.

This clonotype showed up many times. The J gene is TRBJ2-7, the V gene TRBV11-2; no clear D. This CDR3 has 13 amino acids. The ends were cut back, 1 base at V and 4 bases at J, with 8 bases in the middle. CDR1 is SGHAT, CDR2 FQNNGV, per germline. The CDR3 bases are TGTGCCAGCAGCTTAGCCCAGCCTTACGAGCAGTACTTC. The encoded protein is CASSLAQPYEQYF.

There are many counts of this clonotype. The V call is TRBV28, the J call TRBJ2-2; 8 bases fit TRBD1. V dropped 6 bases and J dropped 3; count of bases not matched to a gene: 9. The length of the CDR3 is 16 residues. Germline CDR1 is MDHEN and CDR2 is SYDVKM. The CDR3 nucleotides are TGTGCCAGCAGCCGGACCGGGACAGGCTACACCGGGGAGCTGTTTTTT. Translating gives CASSRTGTGYTGELFF.

This clonotype was seen many times. The rearrangement links TRBV7-6 to TRBJ2-1, with 7 bases lining up with TRBD2. The CDR3 spans 15 residues. Germline values: CDR1 SGHVS, CDR2 FNYEAQ. V shed 5 bases and J 5 bases; nucleotides not matched to a gene: 9. The CDR3 DNA reads as TGTGCCAGCAGCCCAGGGAGGGTGTCCAACAATGAGCAGTTCTTC. Translation gives CASSPGRVSNNEQFF.

This clonotype was seen more than once but under ten times. The rearrangement uses TRBV20-1 and TRBJ1-2; 7 bases are a match to TRBD1. The CDR3 extends over 15 amino acids. With 4 bases clipped from V and 3 bases from J, the junction kept 11 bases outside the gene matches. Germline V CDR1 and CDR2: DFQATT, SNEGSKA (reference sequence). In DNA, the CDR3 is TGCAGTGCTACCGCCCGGACAGGCAGCCACTATGGCTACACCTTC. It specifies CSATARTGSHYGYTF.

This clonotype was observed at least ten times. This chain links TRBV3-1 with TRBJ1-5; D unresolved. The CDR3 is 14 amino acids. With 0 bases removed from V and 2 bases from J, the gap between germline ends came to 5 bases. Germline values: CDR1 LGHDT, CDR2 YNNKEL (reference sequence). The CDR3 DNA sequence: TGTGCCAGCAGCCAAGACAACGGCAATCAGCCCCAGCATTTT. Amino acids: CASSQDNGNQPQHF.

This clonotype showed up many times. V usage is TRBV28 and J usage is TRBJ1-5; D unclear. The CDR3 totals 14 residues. Between the trimmed V and J ends, which lost 6 bases and 0 bases, there was a span of 9 bases. The germline gives CDR1 MDHEN, CDR2 SYDVKM. The CDR3 bases are TGTGCCAGCAGATCACCTTATAGCAATCAGCCCCAGCATTTT. This sequence encodes CASRSPYSNQPQHF.

V gene TRBV27 combines with J gene TRBJ2-7; TRBD1 is a possible D gene (6 bases). Trimming cost V 5 bases and J 1 base, with 15 bases left between them. Germline CDR1 is MNHEY and CDR2 is SMNVEV (reference sequence). This CDR3 has 15 residues. The CDR3 here is CASSPRARGSYEQYF. The CDR3, as DNA: TGTGCCAGCAGTCCCCGGGCCAGGGGATCCTACGAGCAGTACTTC.

V gene TRBV4-1 combines with J gene TRBJ2-4; D possibly uses TRBD1 or TRBD2 (5 bases each). Germline-derived CDR1 and CDR2 are MGHRA and YSYEKL. CDR3 length equals 17 residues. With 1 base removed from V and 4 bases from J, the gap between germline ends came to 17 bases. The CDR3 region has the DNA TGCGCCAGCAGCCAAGCCCTTAGGGACCCCTCGAAAAACATTCAGTACTTC. Amino acid sequence: CASSQALRDPSKNIQYF.

This clonotype was detected ten times or more. This chain uses TRBV27 with TRBJ2-5, with D uncertain. Germline CDR1 reads MNHEY; CDR2 reads SMNVEV (reference sequence). V shed 7 bases and J shed 0 bases, with 12 bases lying between them. CDR3 length: 14 amino acids. This CDR3 is CASTGGTNQETQYF. CDR3 nucleotide sequence: TGTGCCAGCACGGGCGGAACTAACCAAGAGACCCAGTACTTC.

The table lists this clonotype with a few counts. The chain uses TRBV7-9 and TRBJ2-2; 11 bases are a match to TRBD2. The length of the CDR3 is 15 residues. V trimming: 6 bases; J trimming: 4 bases; junction bases outside the gene matches: 4. The germline V gene has CDR1 SEHNR and CDR2 FQNEAQ (reference sequence). CDR3 protein: CASRGLADGTGELFF. CDR3 sequence (DNA): TGTGCCAGCAGGGGACTAGCGGATGGCACCGGGGAGCTGTTTTTT.

Comments on this clonotype: This may stem from a read error, because a much larger clone lies one nucleotide away. The rearrangement links TRBV2 to TRBJ2-7, with TRBD1 matching 9 bases. The V gene end was trimmed by 8 bases and the J gene end by 0 bases; junction bases not matched to a gene: 2. The CDR3 has 13 residues. Germline lookup yields CDR1 SNHLY and CDR2 FYNNEI. The DNA of the CDR3 is TGTGCCAGCCAGGGACAGGGCTCCTACGAGCAGTACTTC. This encodes CASQGQGSYEQYF.